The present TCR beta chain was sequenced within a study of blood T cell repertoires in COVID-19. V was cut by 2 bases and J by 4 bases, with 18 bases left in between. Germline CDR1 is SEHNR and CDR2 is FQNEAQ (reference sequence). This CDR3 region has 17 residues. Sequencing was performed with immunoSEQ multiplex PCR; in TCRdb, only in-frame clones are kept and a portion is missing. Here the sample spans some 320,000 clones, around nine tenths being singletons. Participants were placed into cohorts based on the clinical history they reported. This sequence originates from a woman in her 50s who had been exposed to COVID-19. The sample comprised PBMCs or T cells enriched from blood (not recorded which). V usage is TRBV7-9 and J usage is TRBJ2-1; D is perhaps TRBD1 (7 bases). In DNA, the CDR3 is TGTGCCAGCAGCTTAAGCTCTTCAGGGGGAGGATACAATGAGCAGTTCTTC. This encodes CASSLSSSGGGYNEQFF.